This TCR beta chain was obtained from a study of glioma-infiltrating T cells after dendritic cell vaccination. Germline loops: CDR1 MNHEY, CDR2 SMNVEV (reference sequence). V was trimmed by 1 base and J by 3 bases, leaving 9 bases between them. The CDR3 is 14 amino acids. General observations from the study: The cohort had few patients with full blood and tumor sets.

Profiling relied on immunoSEQ multiplex PCR, and the TCRdb table lists in-frame clones only, not all of them. The sample holds approximately 90,000 clones, approximately 87% seen once. For this clone: Its target is not known.

PBMC sampling occurred before vaccination, two weeks after the third dose, and at progression. Here the sequenced sample was blood, taken before dendritic cell vaccination. The receptor was derived from a human donor with glioblastoma. The chain joins TRBV27 to TRBJ1-2; D ambiguous. The CDR3 DNA sequence: TGTGCCAGCAGTTTATTCCCGGGAGACTATGGCTACACCTTC. This sequence encodes CASSLFPGDYGYTF.